These 10 T cell receptor beta chains share one sample of origin, sequenced in a study of neurological immune-mediated disorders. Stated time point: technical triplicate 3. TCRdb fed the 5' RACE reads into MiXCR, producing one record per CDR3 protein. The sample shows nearly 30,000 distinct CDR3 sequences, about 16% of them seen only once. The specimen was CD4+ T cells from blood. All receptors come from a female donor with HTLV-1-associated myelopathy (HAM/TSP).

This clonotype was detected many times. The chain carries TRBV9 and TRBJ2-2; D ambiguous. CDR1 is SGDLS, CDR2 YYNGEE, per germline. There are 15 residues in the CDR3. The V end was cut by 3 bases, the J end by 1 base, with 10 bases between. The CDR3 sequence is CASSDLSMNTGELFF. The CDR3 DNA follows: TGTGCCAGCAGCGATCTTTCAATGAACACCGGGGAGCTGTTTTTT.

By share of the sample, this clonotype is medium-sized. The chain couples TRBV4-3 to TRBJ2-3, with 10 nucleotides matching TRBD2. Germline trimming cut 1 base from V and 5 bases from J; bases unmatched to any gene: 6. This CDR3 comprises 16 residues. The germline V gene has CDR1 LGHNA and CDR2 YSLEER. The CDR3: CASSQGQAGGGDTQYF. DNA of the CDR3: TGCGCCAGCAGCCAAGGGCAAGCGGGGGGGGGAGATACGCAGTATTTT.

This clonotype was seen repeatedly, ten times or more. One base away lies a much larger clone, so this may be a sequencing read error. The chain carries TRBV6-5 and TRBJ2-5, with D maybe TRBD2 (6 bases). This CDR3 contains 13 residues. V lost 6 bases and J lost 3, with 11 bases in between. Germline V gene data show CDR1 as MNHEY and CDR2 as SVGAGI. The CDR3 nucleotides read TGTGCCAGCAGACCACCGGGAGAAGAGACCCAGTACTTC. It specifies CASRPPGEETQYF.

This clonotype was counted many times. The V and J genes are TRBV6-1 and TRBJ1-4; the match to TRBD1 covers 7 bases. With 8 bases clipped from V and 6 bases from J, the junction kept 6 bases outside the gene matches. The germline CDR1 and CDR2 sequences are MNHNS and SASEGT. The CDR3 is made up of 13 amino acids. CDR3 protein: CASDGTADEKLFF. The CDR3 DNA reads as TGTGCCAGCGACGGGACAGCTGATGAAAAACTGTTTTTT.

The V call is TRBV7-2, the J call TRBJ2-2; D possibly matches TRBD1 or TRBD2 (7 bases each). Germline CDR1 is SGHTA and CDR2 is FQGNSA. With 5 bases removed from V and 11 bases from J, the gap between germline ends came to 24 bases. The CDR3 sequence is 16 residues long. DNA for the CDR3: TGTGCCAGCAGCCCGGGACAGTGGCGGGAGACCTGTGAGCTGTTTTTT. Its translation is CASSPGQWRETCELFF.

This clonotype was recorded many times. The chain is built from TRBV11-1 and TRBJ2-5; 9 bases align to TRBD1. This CDR3 contains 13 residues. Germline V lookup: CDR1 SGHAT, CDR2 FQDESV (reference sequence). V gave up 5 bases and J gave up 3 bases; unmatched junction bases: 1. The CDR3 region has the DNA TGTGCCAGCAGCCGGGACAGGGAAGAGACCCAGTACTTC. This translates into CASSRDREETQYF. The full variable domain, its missing parts supplied by reference TRBV11-1 and TRBJ2-5, is EAEVAQSPRYKITEKSQAVAFWCDPISGHATLYWYRQILGQGPELLVQFQDESVVDDSQLPKDRFSAERLKGVDSTLKIQPAELGDSAMYLCASSRDREETQYFGPGTRLLVL.

This clonotype was recorded at least ten times. The CDR3 region is CASSQGTFAEAFF. The CDR3 nucleotides read TGTGCCAGCTCGCAAGGGACATTCGCTGAAGCTTTCTTT. The V gene is TRBV18, the J gene TRBJ1-1; possibly TRBD1 for D (6 bases). The CDR3 totals 13 residues. CDR1 and CDR2 (germline): KGHSH, LQKENI. The V end lost 6 bases, the J end lost 6 bases, and 14 bases lay between the germline ends.

The chain carries TRBV5-1 and TRBJ2-7; the match to TRBD2 covers 7 bases. Germline V gives CDR1 SGHRS, CDR2 YFSETQ. Germline trimming cut 3 bases from V and 2 bases from J; bases unmatched to any gene: 17. This CDR3 is built from 18 residues. Written as DNA, the CDR3 is TGCGCCAGCAGCTCGACCCCCACCGCGCGGGGGATTCCCTACGAGCAGTACTTC. Its protein product is CASSSTPTARGIPYEQYF.

This chain connects TRBV29-1 to TRBJ2-1; 10 bases map to TRBD2. Germline trimming cut 4 bases from V and 8 bases from J; bases unmatched to any gene: 8. Germline V gene lookup returns CDR1 SQVTM and CDR2 ANQGSEA. This CDR3 has 14 residues. CDR3 sequence: CSVASSGGADEQFF. For the CDR3, the DNA is TGCAGCGTTGCAAGCAGCGGGGGGGCCGATGAGCAGTTCTTC.

This clonotype was seen ten or more times. The chain is built from TRBV5-1 and TRBJ1-3; TRBD1 matches at 9 bases. This CDR3 is built from 17 residues. CDR1 is SGHRS, CDR2 YFSETQ, per germline. With V trimmed by 1 base and J by 4 bases, 9 bases remained unmatched. CDR3 region: CASSLTGGQGHGNTIYF. The CDR3 DNA reads as TGCGCCAGCAGCTTGACAGGCGGACAGGGGCACGGAAACACCATATATTTT.